Included here is one T cell receptor (beta chain) sequence, with context. What it binds is not known. This specimen comes from a study of shared clonotypes between healthy human individuals. For the study at large: Each donor's CD4 naive and CD4 memory cells filled three plates apiece, CD8 naive two, and CD8 memory one. Study-level points and caveats: Donors were few, which limited the genetic and exposure-history diversity represented. Rarefaction indicated that sorted-subset sequencing remained incomplete although depth was large.

As defined, naive CD8 cells were CD45RO-negative and positively selected for CCR7, with terminally differentiated effector memory CD45RA+ cells excluded. The germline V gene encodes CDR1 SEHNR and CDR2 FQNEAQ (reference sequence). V was cut by 5 bases and J by 4 bases, with 18 bases left in between. The CDR3 covers 16 residues. Running of the assay took place at deep level. TCRdb keeps only in-frame clones here, not all; method: immunoSEQ multiplex PCR. The table shows about 2 million clones, with over 85% occurring only once. The receptor's source is a man between 18 and 29 years old in good health. The sample comprised naive CD8+ T cells sorted from blood. The genes are TRBV7-9 and TRBJ1-5; D is undetermined. The CDR3 is CASSPPLAVDNQPQHF. CDR3 coding DNA: TGTGCCAGCAGCCCACCCCTTGCGGTGGATAATCAGCCCCAGCATTTT.